These 7 T cell receptor beta chains were all obtained from the same sample, sequenced in a study of blood T cell repertoires in COVID-19. Produced via immunoSEQ multiplex PCR; TCRdb's table is partial and in-frame only. The sample holds tens of thousands of clones, around 85% seen once. Input material: peripheral blood. Receptor source: a man between 60 and 75 years old with acute or convalescent COVID-19.

The chain carries TRBV9 and TRBJ1-1; D remains unclear. Germline V CDR1 and CDR2: SGDLS, YYNGEE. The CDR3 spans 13 residues. The germline V and J ends were trimmed by 0 bases and 1 base, with 4 bases remaining between them. The CDR3 reads CASSVEQNTEAFF. The DNA of the CDR3 is TGTGCCAGCAGCGTAGAACAGAACACTGAAGCTTTCTTT.

In regard to this clone: At the DNA level, this CDR3 is encoded by other sequences in the same sample as well. The chain links TRBV7-2 to TRBJ2-2; D might be TRBD1 (5 bases). Trimming took off 5 bases at V and 1 base at J, with 8 bases between the two ends. Germline CDR1 SGHTA, CDR2 FQGNSA. The CDR3 is made up of 14 amino acids. The chain's CDR3 is CASSPGQNTGELFF. Here the CDR3 DNA reads TGTGCCAGCAGCCCAGGACAGAACACCGGGGAGCTGTTTTTT.

The chain is built from TRBV5-4 and TRBJ1-6, with D tentatively TRBD1 (6 bases). Germline V gene lookup returns CDR1 SGHNT and CDR2 YYREEE (reference sequence). The CDR3 runs to 15 residues. With 4 bases removed from V and 9 bases from J, the gap between germline ends came to 17 bases. The DNA of the CDR3 is TGTGCCAGCAGCGGGGGCTGGGACGGTCCTTCACCCCTCCACTTT. Its protein is CASSGGWDGPSPLHF. The entire variable domain, with the rest obtained from reference TRBV5-4 and TRBJ1-6, is as follows: ETGVTQSPTHLIKTRGQQVTLRCSSQSGHNTVSWYQQALGQGPQFIFQYYREEENGRGNFPPRFSGLQFPNYSSELNVNALELDDSALYLCASSGGWDGPSPLHFGNGTRLTVT.

This clone was seen once. The chain couples TRBV3-1 (or the pseudogene TRBV3-2) to TRBJ2-7, with D possibly TRBD2 on 6 matching bases. Looked up from germline, CDR1 is LGHDT and CDR2 is YNNKEL (reference sequence). The CDR3 is 14 amino acids. The V gene lost 5 bases and the J gene lost 5 bases, with 16 bases spanning the gap. CDR3 nucleotide sequence: TGTGCCAGCAGCTCCCGCAGGGAGGTCGACGAGCAGTACTTC. It is translated as CASSSRREVDEQYF.

The rearrangement links TRBV2 to TRBJ1-6; a weak D match, TRBD1 (5 bases). Germline CDR1 is SNHLY and CDR2 is FYNNEI. The CDR3 sequence is 14 residues long. V was pared by 2 bases and J by 10 bases, with 12 bases between. Here the CDR3 DNA reads TGTGCCAGCAGTGAACAGGGCGTGAGATCACCCCTCCACTTT. Amino acid sequence: CASSEQGVRSPLHF.

The table lists this clone with a few counts. The V gene is TRBV5-1, the J gene TRBJ1-5, with a possible D match to TRBD1 (5 bases). The germline CDR1 and CDR2 sequences are SGHRS and YFSETQ. This CDR3 region has 13 residues. The V and J ends lost 2 bases and 8 bases respectively, with 11 bases between them. CDR3 bases: TGCGCCAGCAGCTTAGGGCCCAGGGAGCCCCAGCATTTT. Protein sequence: CASSLGPREPQHF.

The rearrangement uses TRBV4-1 and TRBJ2-3; D is unresolved. V lost 0 bases and J lost 2, with 6 bases in between. Germline-derived CDR1 and CDR2 are MGHRA and YSYEKL. This CDR3 region has 14 residues. The CDR3 nucleotides read TGCGCCAGCAGCCAAGAGGGCAACACAGATACGCAGTATTTT. Its translation is CASSQEGNTDTQYF.